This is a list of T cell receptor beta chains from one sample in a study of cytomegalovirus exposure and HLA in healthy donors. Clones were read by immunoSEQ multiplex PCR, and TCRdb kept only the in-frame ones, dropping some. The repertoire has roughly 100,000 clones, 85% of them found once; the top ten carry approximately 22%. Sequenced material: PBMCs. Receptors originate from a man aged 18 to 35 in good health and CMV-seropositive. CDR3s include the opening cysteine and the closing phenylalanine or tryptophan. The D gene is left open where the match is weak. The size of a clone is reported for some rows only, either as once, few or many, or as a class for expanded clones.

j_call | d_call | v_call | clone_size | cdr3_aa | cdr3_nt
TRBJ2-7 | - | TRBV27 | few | CASSAWGDSRYEQYF | TGTGCCAGCAGTGCTTGGGGGGACAGCCGCTACGAGCAGTACTTC
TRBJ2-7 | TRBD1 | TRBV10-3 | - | CAIRTIKWDRGYEQYF | TGTGCCATCAGGACGATAAAATGGGACAGGGGGTACGAGCAGTACTTC
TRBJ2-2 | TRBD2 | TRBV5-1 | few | CASSSLAGGAPGGELFF | TGCGCCAGCAGCTCCCTAGCGGGAGGAGCCCCGGGCGGGGAGCTGTTTTTT
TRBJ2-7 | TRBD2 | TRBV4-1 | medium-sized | CASSQVREGNYEQYF | TGCGCCAGCAGCCAAGTGAGGGAGGGAAACTACGAGCAGTACTTC
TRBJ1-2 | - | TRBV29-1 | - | CSVILQGSYGYTF | TGCAGCGTTATCTTACAGGGATCCTATGGCTACACCTTC
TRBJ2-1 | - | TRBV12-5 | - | CASAAERYNEQFF | TGTGCTAGTGCAGCGGAGCGGTACAATGAGCAGTTCTTC
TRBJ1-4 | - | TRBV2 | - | CASTVLATNEKLFF | TGTGCCAGCACTGTACTTGCAACTAATGAAAAACTGTTTTTT
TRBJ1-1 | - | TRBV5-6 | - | CASSLAPSAEAFF | TGTGCCAGCAGCTTGGCCCCGAGTGCTGAAGCTTTCTTT
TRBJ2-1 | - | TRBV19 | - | CASSGGAGYGEQFF | TGTGCCAGTAGTGGGGGTGCGGGATATGGCGAGCAGTTCTTC
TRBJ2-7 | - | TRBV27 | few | CASRDIYEQYF | TGTGCCAGCCGAGACATCTACGAGCAGTACTTC
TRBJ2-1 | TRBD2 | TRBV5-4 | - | CASSLVPSGAYNEQFF | TGTGCCAGCAGCTTGGTGCCTAGCGGGGCCTACAATGAGCAGTTCTTC
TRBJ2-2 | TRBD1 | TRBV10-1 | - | CASGKTGANTGELFF | TGCGCCAGCGGAAAGACAGGGGCGAACACCGGGGAGCTGTTTTTT
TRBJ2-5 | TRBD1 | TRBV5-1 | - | CASSAGTGRRETQYF | TGCGCCAGCAGCGCCGGGACAGGGAGGAGGGAGACCCAGTACTTC
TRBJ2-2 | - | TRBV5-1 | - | CASRAGGQNTGELFF | TGCGCCAGCAGGGCAGGAGGGCAGAACACCGGGGAGCTGTTTTTT
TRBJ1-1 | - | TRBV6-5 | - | CASMGGLNTEAFF | TGTGCCAGCATGGGGGGGTTGAACACTGAAGCTTTCTTT
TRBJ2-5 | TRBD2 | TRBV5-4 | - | CASRPLAGDDETQYF | TGTGCCAGCAGGCCGCTAGCGGGAGATGATGAGACCCAGTACTTC
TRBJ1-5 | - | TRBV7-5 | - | CVRGYREGIGNQPQHF | TGTGTCAGGGGCTATAGGGAGGGAATAGGAAATCAGCCCCAGCATTTT
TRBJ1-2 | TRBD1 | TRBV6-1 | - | CASSEMQGARGYTF | TGTGCCAGCAGTGAAATGCAGGGGGCGAGGGGCTACACCTTC
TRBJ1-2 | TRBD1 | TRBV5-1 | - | CASSWTGGEKNYGYTF | TGCGCCAGCAGCTGGACAGGGGGCGAGAAAAACTATGGCTACACCTTC
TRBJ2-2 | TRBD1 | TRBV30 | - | CAWSVGQGATGELFF | TGTGCCTGGAGTGTCGGACAGGGGGCTACCGGGGAGCTGTTTTTT
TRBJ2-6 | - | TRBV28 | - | CASSFLSGANVLTF | TGTGCCAGCAGTTTTCTGTCTGGGGCCAACGTCCTGACTTTC
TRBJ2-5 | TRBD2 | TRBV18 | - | CASSPPGTSGTQETQYF | TGTGCCAGCTCACCCCCCGGGACTAGCGGGACCCAAGAGACCCAGTACTTC
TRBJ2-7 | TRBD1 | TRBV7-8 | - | CASSPRTGTYEQYF | TGTGCCAGCAGCCCAAGGACAGGGACCTACGAGCAGTACTTC
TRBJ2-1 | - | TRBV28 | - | CASREEGRPLNEQFF | TGTGCCAGCAGAGAGGAGGGCCGGCCGTTAAATGAGCAGTTCTTC
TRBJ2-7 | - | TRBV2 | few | CASSFLGYEQYF | TGTGCCAGCAGTTTTCTCGGCTACGAGCAGTACTTC
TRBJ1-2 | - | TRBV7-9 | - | CAGGVDSGNSYGYTF | TGTGCCGGGGGGGTGGACAGCGGAAACTCCTATGGCTACACCTTC
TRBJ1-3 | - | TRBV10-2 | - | CASGMTGSGNTIYF | TGCGCCAGCGGAATGACGGGCTCTGGAAACACCATATATTTT
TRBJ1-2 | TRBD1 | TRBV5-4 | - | CASTGQGAKDGYTF | TGTGCCAGCACCGGACAGGGGGCGAAAGATGGCTACACCTTC
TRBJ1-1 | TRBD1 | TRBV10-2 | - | CASNSQGGYEAFF | TGCGCCAGCAATAGCCAGGGGGGCTATGAAGCTTTCTTT